This T cell receptor (beta chain) was profiled in a study of T cells after yellow fever vaccination. Study outcomes and limitations: Re-detected after boosting: most primary clones, almost 97% of CD4 and roughly 88% of CD8.

CDR3 size: 13 residues. V was clipped by 5 bases and J by 4 bases, with 14 bases between them. Germline V CDR1 and CDR2: DFQATT, SNEGSKA (reference sequence). TCR cDNA, made by 5'RACE template switching, carried an added universal primer site and UMIs. TCRdb fed the 5' RACE reads into MiXCR, producing one record per CDR3 protein. This table holds 300,000 to 400,000 distinct CDR3 sequences, over 8.5% found once. In its sample, this clonotype was seen a few times. The antigen is not known. The material was CD4+ T cells sorted from PBMCs, obtained 45 days after the yellow fever booster vaccination. The chain combines TRBV20-1 with TRBJ1-2, with D possibly being TRBD1 (6 bases). The receptor was derived from a man aged 18 to 29 who received the YFV17D yellow fever vaccine. CDR3: CSAYRAGGYGYTF. The CDR3 DNA sequence: TGCAGTGCTTACAGGGCGGGTGGCTATGGCTACACCTTC.